This entry concerns a single TCR beta chain. Its antigen is not known. The read terminates 3 residues ahead of where the CDR3 ends, so the germline J gene completes it. These data originate in a study of T cells in women clearing cervical HPV infection. Whole-study context: Controls gave blood once infection was undetectable; cases at lesion identification.

Repertoires were generated with immunoSEQ multiplex PCR, while TCRdb's copy carries only in-frame clones and drops some. This table lists tens of thousands of clones. Points from the study as a whole: Cases carried less TRBV6-7 than controls: approximately 0.1% versus 0.16%. Combining TCR richness with V gene abundances gave approximately 0.8 AUC.

Trimming removed 1 base from V and 7 bases from J, with 10 bases in between. This CDR3 spans 13 amino acids. CDR1 is GTSNPN and CDR2 is SVGIG in the germline V gene (reference sequence). V gene TRBV30 combines with J gene TRBJ1-4, with a weak D call TRBD1 (5 bases). The clonotype originates from a woman between 18 and 75 years old with a cervical HPV16 infection that either progressed to CIN3+ or cleared (not recorded which). Sequencing was performed on blood buffy coat. The covered CDR3 bases are TGTGCCTGGAGTGGAGAGAGGGGTGAAAAA. Its translation: CAWSGERGEK. The entire CDR3 reads CAWSGERGEKLFF. Supplemented by reference TRBV30 and TRBJ1-4, the full variable domain reads SQTIHQWPATLVQPVGSPLSLECTVEGTSNPNLYWYRQAAGRGLQLLFYSVGIGQISSEVPQNLSASRPQDRQFILSSKKLLLSDSGFYLCAWSGERGEKLFFGSGTQLSVL.